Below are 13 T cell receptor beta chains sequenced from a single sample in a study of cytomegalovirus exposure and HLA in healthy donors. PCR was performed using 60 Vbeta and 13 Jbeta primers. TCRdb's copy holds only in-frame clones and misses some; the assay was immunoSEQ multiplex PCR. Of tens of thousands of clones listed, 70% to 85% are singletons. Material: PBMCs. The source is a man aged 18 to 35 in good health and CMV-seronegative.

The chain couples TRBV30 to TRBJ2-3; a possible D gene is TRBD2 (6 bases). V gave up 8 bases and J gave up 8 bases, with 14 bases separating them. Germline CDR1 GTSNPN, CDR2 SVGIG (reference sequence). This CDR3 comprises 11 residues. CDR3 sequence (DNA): TGTGCCAAAGTGGAGGGTGGTACGCAGTATTTT. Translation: CAKVEGGTQYF.

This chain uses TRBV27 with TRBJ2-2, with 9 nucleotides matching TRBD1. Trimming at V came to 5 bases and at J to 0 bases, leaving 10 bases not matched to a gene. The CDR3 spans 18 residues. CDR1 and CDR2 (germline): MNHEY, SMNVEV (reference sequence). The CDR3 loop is CASSTWGQGFPNTGELFF. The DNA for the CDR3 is TGTGCCAGCAGTACGTGGGGACAGGGCTTCCCGAACACCGGGGAGCTGTTTTTT.

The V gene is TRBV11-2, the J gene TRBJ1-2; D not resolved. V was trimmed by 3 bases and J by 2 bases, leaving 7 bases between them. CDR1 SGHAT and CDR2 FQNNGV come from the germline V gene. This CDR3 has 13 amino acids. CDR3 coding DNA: TGTGCCAGCAGCTTCGATACAAACTATGGCTACACCTTC. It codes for CASSFDTNYGYTF.

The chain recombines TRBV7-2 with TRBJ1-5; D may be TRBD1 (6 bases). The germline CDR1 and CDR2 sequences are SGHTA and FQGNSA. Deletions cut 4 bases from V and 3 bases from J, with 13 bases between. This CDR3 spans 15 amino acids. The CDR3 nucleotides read TGTGCCAGCAGCTACAGGGTAGGGGCCAATCAGCCCCAGCATTTT. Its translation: CASSYRVGANQPQHF.

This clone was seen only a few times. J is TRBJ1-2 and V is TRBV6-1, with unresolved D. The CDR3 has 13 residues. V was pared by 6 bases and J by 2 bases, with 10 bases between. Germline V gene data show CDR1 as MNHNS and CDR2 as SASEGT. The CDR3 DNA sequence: TGTGCCAGCAGACACACAGAAAACTATGGCTACACCTTC. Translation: CASRHTENYGYTF.

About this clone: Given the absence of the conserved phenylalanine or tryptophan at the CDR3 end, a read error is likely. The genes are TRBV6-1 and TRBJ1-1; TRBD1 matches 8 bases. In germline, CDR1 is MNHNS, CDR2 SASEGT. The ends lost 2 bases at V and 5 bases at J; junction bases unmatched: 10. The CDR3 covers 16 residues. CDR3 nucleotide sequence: TGTGCCAGCAGTGAAAGGGTGACAGGGGTGGGGACTGAAGCTTTCCTT. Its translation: CASSERVTGVGTEAFL.

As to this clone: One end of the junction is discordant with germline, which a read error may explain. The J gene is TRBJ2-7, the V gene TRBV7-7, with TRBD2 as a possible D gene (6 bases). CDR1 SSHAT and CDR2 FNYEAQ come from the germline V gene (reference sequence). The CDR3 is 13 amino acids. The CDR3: CASSQTRNREQYF. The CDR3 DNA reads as TGTGCTAGCAGCCAGACTAGGAATCGCGAGCAGTACTTC. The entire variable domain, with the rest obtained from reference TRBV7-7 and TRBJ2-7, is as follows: GAGVSQSPRYKVTKRGQDVTLRCDPISSHATLYWYQQALGQGPEFLTYFNYEAQPDKSGLPSDRFSAERPEGSISTLTIQRTEQRDSAMYRCASSQTRNREQYFGPGTRLTVT.

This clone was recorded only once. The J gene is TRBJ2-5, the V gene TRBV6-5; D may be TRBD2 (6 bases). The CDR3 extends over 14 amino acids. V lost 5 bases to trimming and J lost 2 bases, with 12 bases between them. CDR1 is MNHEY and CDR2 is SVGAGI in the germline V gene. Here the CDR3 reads CASSDRDFQETQYF. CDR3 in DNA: TGTGCCAGCAGTGACCGGGACTTTCAAGAGACCCAGTACTTC.

CDR3 nucleotide sequence: TGTGCCAGCAGCTTGGCTGGGACAGGGCAAGAGACCCAGTACTTC. Translating gives CASSLAGTGQETQYF. This rearrangement joins TRBV7-9 to TRBJ2-5; 9 positions match TRBD1. V was pared by 3 bases and J by 2 bases, with 4 bases of the junction left unmatched. This CDR3 contains 15 residues. The V gene's germline CDR1 is SEHNR and CDR2 FQNEAQ (reference sequence).

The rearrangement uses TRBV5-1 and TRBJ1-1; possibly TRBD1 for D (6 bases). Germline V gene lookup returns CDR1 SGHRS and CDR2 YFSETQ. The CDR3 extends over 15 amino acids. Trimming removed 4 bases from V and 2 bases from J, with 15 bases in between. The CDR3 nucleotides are TGCGCCAGCAGCATTCTACGGACAGATAACACTGAAGCTTTCTTT. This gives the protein CASSILRTDNTEAFF.

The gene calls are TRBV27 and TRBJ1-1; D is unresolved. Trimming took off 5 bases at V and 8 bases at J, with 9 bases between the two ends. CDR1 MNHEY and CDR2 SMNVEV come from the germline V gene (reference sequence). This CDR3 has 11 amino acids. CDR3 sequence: CASSRFLEAFF. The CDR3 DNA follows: TGTGCCAGCAGTCGGTTTCTGGAAGCTTTCTTT.

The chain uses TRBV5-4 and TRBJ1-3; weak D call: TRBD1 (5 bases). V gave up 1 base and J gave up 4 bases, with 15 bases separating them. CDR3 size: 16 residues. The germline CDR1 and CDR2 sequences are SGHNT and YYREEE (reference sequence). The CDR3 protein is CASSLNIGRTGNTIYF. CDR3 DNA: TGTGCCAGCAGCTTGAATATTGGACGGACAGGAAACACCATATATTTT.

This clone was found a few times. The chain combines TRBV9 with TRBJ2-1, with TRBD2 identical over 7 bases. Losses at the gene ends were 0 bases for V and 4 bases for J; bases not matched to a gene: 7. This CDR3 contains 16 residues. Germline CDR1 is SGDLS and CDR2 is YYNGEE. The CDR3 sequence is CASSVVGGSLYNEQFF. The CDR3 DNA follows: TGTGCCAGCAGCGTAGTAGGCGGGAGTCTGTACAATGAGCAGTTCTTC.